These T cell receptor beta chains were read from a single sample in a study of vaccination and CD4 T cells after COVID-19. MiXCR, applied by TCRdb to the PCR reads, yields one record per CDR3 protein. The sample shows over 25,000 distinct CDR3 sequences, approximately 51% of them seen only once. Sequences were derived from CD4+ T cells from blood, sampled about 7 months after SARS-CoV-2 vaccination. The receptors originated from a human donor who had recovered from COVID-19. The CDR3 runs from the conserved cysteine through the conserved F or W. Size values are once, few and many counts, or a class for expanded clones, and some rows have none.

clone_size	v_call	j_call	cdr3_aa
.	TRBV20-1	TRBJ2-7	CSARIPSGGSYEQYF
.	TRBV7-6	TRBJ2-3	CASSLGEGDTQYF
few	TRBV20-1	TRBJ2-5	CSATSPPTGETQYF
.	TRBV28	TRBJ2-7	CASSFFEPRDRVVHEQYF
few	TRBV7-2	TRBJ2-5	CASSLSETQYF
.	TRBV6-4	TRBJ2-3	CASSRLAGNTDTQYF
.	TRBV7-3	TRBJ2-2	CASSPQGLEGGELFF
once	TRBV10-3	TRBJ2-7	CAISGDRSYEQYF
.	TRBV7-3	TRBJ2-2	CASSPRGQGGSWELFF
few	TRBV27	TRBJ2-5	CASKSLQGTETQYF
.	TRBV20-1	TRBJ2-7	CSARDLAGVGSYEQYF
few	TRBV6-1	TRBJ1-5	CASSQAGTGGGQPQHF
.	TRBV19	TRBJ2-3	CASSIGGTSTDTQYF
.	TRBV7-6	TRBJ2-1	CASSETSGRNNEQFF
.	TRBV20-1	TRBJ2-5	CSAKDHFSGAGKTQYF
few	TRBV7-6	TRBJ2-5	CASSFSTGGETQYF
.	TRBV19	TRBJ1-1	CASMTRGSDTEAFF
.	TRBV7-9	TRBJ2-5	CASSFVGTPQETQYF
.	TRBV7-2	TRBJ2-5	CASSSLPGQKETQYF
.	TRBV10-3	TRBJ2-7	CAIRATGSQSSYEQYF
.	TRBV7-2	TRBJ2-7	CASSFFVGVNYEQYF
.	TRBV20-1	TRBJ1-6	CSARDETVNSPLHF
.	TRBV2	TRBJ2-3	CASSYSGSTDTQYF
.	TRBV27	TRBJ2-1	CASSLAIGSYNEQFF
.	TRBV6-5	TRBJ1-1	CASSYSPAGWGTEAFF
.	TRBV15	TRBJ2-6	CATSRDGGSGANVLTF